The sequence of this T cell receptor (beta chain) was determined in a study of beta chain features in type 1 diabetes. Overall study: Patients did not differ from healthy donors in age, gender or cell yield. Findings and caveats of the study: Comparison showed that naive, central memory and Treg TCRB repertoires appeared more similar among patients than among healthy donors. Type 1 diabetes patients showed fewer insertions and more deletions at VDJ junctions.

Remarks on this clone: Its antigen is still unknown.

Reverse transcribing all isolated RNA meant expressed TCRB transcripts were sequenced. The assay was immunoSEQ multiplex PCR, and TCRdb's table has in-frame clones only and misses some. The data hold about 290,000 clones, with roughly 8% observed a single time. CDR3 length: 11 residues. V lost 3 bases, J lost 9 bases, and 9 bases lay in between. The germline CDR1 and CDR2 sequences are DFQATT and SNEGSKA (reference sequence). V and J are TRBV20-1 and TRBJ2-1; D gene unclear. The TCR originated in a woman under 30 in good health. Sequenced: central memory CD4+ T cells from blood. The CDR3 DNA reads TGCAGTGCTAGTCGGGTCGGTGAGCAGTTCTTC. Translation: CSASRVGEQFF.